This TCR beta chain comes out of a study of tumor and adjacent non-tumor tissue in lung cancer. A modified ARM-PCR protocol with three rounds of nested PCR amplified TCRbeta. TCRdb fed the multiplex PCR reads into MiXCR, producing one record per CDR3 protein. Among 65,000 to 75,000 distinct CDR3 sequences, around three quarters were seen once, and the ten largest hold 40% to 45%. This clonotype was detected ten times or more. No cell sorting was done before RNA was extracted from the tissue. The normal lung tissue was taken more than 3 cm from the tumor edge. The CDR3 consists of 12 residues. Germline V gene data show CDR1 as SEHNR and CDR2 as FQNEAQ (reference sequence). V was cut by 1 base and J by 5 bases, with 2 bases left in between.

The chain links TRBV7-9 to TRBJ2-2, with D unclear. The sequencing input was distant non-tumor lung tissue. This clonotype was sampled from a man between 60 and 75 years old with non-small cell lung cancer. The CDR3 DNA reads TGTGCCAGCAGCTTAGGGACCGGGGAGCTGTTTTTT. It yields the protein CASSLGTGELFF. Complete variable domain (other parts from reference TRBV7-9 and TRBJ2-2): DTGVSQNPRHKITKRGQNVTFRCDPISEHNRLYWYRQTLGQGPEFLTYFQNEAQLEKSRLLSDRFSAERPKGSFSTLEIQRTEQGDSAMYLCASSLGTGELFFGEGSRLTVL.